This TCR beta chain was recovered during a study of T cell responses to AZD1222 COVID-19 vaccine (dated by TCRdb to the early 2020s). With regard to the full study: A total of 230 to 250 trial participants underwent TCR sequencing, of whom roughly 210 received two doses of AZD1222 and 26 received two doses of the MenACWY control vaccine. Trial participants were enrolled into age subgroups of 18-55, 56-69 and 70-plus years, which contained roughly 140, 27 and 60 TCR-sequenced participants, respectively.

The CDR3 regions of human TCRbeta chains were analyzed by immunosequencing. Per the original workflow: TCRs in the repertoires were compared against a reference library of SARS-CoV-2-specific TCRs that had been generated with the MIRA antigen-specificity platform. Breadth meant the fraction of unique TCRs that were SARS-CoV-2-associated, whereas depth meant the fraction of total T cells that were SARS-CoV-2-associated. Using the MIRA data, every spike-specific TCR was mapped to the spike region that the TCR reacted to and assigned to either a CD4 or a CD8 class. Log10-transformed breadth and depth values were compared by one-way ANOVA with Sidak's multiple comparisons tests. What TCRdb holds here is the immuneACCESS table cut down to in-frame rearrangements. Part of the clones is not present; checked against another copy, under half of the missing clones reflect an unresolved V gene, and the others are unexplained. The V and J calls and clone size were taken over from that table, and D and trimming were inferred from the DNA. In all, the sample holds some 150,000 clones, and about 92% of those were seen once. The top ten constitute more than 3% of the sample.

This specimen's time point label, interpreted: about 28 days (+/-7) after the second vaccine dose. AZD1222 recipients whose second dose came at about 4 weeks and those whose second dose came at about 12 weeks were combined into one group, since spike-specific TCR depth and breadth did not differ between the two schedules. Samples from vaccinated people were obtained from the UK trials COV001 and COV002, which included a single-blind randomized controlled phase 2/3 trial of AZD1222 (ChAdOx1 nCoV-19) in healthy adults. For TCRbeta chain sequencing, PBMC samples were collected from trial participants at day 0 and at day 28 after the second dose. As for this clone: The antigen it recognizes is unknown. One base away there is no much larger clone; base qualities are not given.

V lost 4 bases and J lost 6 bases; the stretch between them is 11 bases long. The germline V gene (reference sequence) gives CDR1 as LGHDT and CDR2 as YNNKEL. The CDR3 starts with the cysteine, ends with the phenylalanine, and has 13 residues. The kept DNA is CDR3 alone, 39 bases in frame from the first base. Results the study describes overall, beyond this receptor: After two AZD1222 doses, spike-specific TCR breadth and depth were significantly higher than at day 0 and than in MenACWY recipients. Reportedly, close to half of the unique spike-specific TCRs recognized epitopes lying outside the regions that are mutated in the B.1.351 and B.1.1.7 variants. Conclusions about previously exposed vaccinees are limited because only five to seven AZD1222 recipients were SARS-CoV-2 seropositive at baseline. Vaccine-associated CD4 TCRs spanned the whole spike protein, with dominant responses in regions 160-218 and 743-854. The 56-69-year group was small, and its depth increase did not reach significance, likely because of low power. Because no samples from the day 14 peak response were available, repertoires could be characterized only after the peak T cell response. Participants were mostly white British and included more females than males, and it was suggested by the authors that clonal diversity may have been underestimated.

The chain employs TRBV3-1 (or the pseudogene TRBV3-2) and TRBJ2-3; the D gene is possibly TRBD2, with 5 bases matching. This material consisted of peripheral blood, taken 28 days after the second AZD1222 dose. The receptor was isolated from an adult who received the AZD1222 COVID-19 vaccine. The sequenced DNA: TGTGCCAGCAGCCGATCGTTAGCGGATACGCAGTATTTT. Its coded protein is CASSRSLADTQYF.